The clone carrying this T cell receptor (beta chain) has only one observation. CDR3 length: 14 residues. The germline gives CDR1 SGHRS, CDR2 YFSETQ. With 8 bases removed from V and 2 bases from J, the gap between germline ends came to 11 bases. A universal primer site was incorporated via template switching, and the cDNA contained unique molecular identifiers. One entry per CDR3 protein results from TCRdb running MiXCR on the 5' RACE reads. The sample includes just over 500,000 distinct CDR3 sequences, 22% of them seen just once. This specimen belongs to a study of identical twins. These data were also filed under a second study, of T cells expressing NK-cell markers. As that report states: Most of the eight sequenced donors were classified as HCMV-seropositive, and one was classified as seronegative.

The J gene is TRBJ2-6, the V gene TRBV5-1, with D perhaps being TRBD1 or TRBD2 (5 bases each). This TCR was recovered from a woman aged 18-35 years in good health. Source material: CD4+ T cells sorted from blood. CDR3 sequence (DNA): TGCGCCAGTCAGACGGGGCCTGGGGCCAACGTCCTGACTTTC. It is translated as CASQTGPGANVLTF.